This TCR beta chain was documented in a study of blood T cell repertoires in COVID-19. Study-level background: Donors in the United States, Italy and Spain gave samples during acute or convalescent COVID-19. T cells, B-cell-depleted T cells, or PBMCs supplied cDNA or gDNA.

In the authors' workflow: Nucleated cell counts were estimated from reference gene primer amplification. Profiled with immunoSEQ multiplex PCR; TCRdb holds only in-frame clones, not every one. V, J and clone size are those of that table, while D and trimming were read from the DNA. The sample consists of some 150,000 clones, 82% of them appearing once. This CDR3 region has 16 residues. The junction had 9 bases not matched to a gene; V was cut back by 6 bases and J by 4 bases. Germline CDR1 is MDHEN and CDR2 is SYDVKM. J is TRBJ1-1 and V is TRBV28, with 12 bases aligning to TRBD1. Sequencing used peripheral blood. This sequence originates from a woman at least 80 years old with acute or convalescent COVID-19. The CDR3 region has the DNA TGTGCCAGCAGGGGGGACAGGGGGCGTTCGGGCACTGAAGCTTTCTTT. This codes for CASRGDRGRSGTEAFF.